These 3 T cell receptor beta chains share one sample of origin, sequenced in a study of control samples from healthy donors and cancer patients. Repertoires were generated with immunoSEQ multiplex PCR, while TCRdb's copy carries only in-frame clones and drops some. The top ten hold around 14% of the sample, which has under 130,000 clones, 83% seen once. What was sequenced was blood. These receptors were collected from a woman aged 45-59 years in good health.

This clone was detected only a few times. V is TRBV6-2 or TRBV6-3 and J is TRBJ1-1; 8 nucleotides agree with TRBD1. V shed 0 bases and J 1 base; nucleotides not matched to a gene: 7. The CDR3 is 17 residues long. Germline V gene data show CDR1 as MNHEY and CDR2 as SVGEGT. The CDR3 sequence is CASSYSIRDRGNTEAFF. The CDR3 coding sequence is TGTGCCAGCAGTTACTCAATCCGAGACAGGGGGAACACTGAAGCTTTCTTT.

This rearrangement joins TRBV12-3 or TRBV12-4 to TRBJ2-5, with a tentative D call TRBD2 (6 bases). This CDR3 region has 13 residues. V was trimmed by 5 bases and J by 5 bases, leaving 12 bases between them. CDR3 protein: CASSPGVWETQYF. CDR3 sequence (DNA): TGTGCCAGCAGTCCGGGAGTGTGGGAGACCCAGTACTTC.

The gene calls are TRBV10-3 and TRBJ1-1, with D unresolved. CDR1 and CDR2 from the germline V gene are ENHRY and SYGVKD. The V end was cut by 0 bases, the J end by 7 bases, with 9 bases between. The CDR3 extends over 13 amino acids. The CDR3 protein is CAISESPLFEAFF. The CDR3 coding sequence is TGTGCCATCAGTGAGTCCCCCCTATTTGAAGCTTTCTTT.